This T cell receptor beta chain appears in the sequencing data of a study of T cells in localized non-small cell lung cancer. The CDR3 spans 14 residues. V was clipped by 3 bases and J by 1 base, with 7 bases between them. From germline, CDR1 is SGHTA and CDR2 FQGNSA. This table comes from immunoSEQ multiplex PCR, and its TCRdb copy is limited to in-frame clones, with some not included. The sample records around 40,000 clones, almost 90% being singletons. The gene calls are TRBV7-2 and TRBJ2-4; possible D gene TRBD2, 6 bases. This specimen was peripheral blood, taken before any cancer treatment. This sequence originates from a female donor aged 60 or older with stage I squamous cell lung carcinoma. CDR3 sequence (DNA): TGTGCCAGCAGCTTGACTAGTGCCAAAAACATTCAGTACTTC. It yields the protein CASSLTSAKNIQYF.